This T cell receptor (beta chain) was retrieved from a study of patients and donors after allogeneic stem cell transplantation. MiXCR, run by TCRdb on the RT-PCR reads, gives a single entry per CDR3 protein. The sample includes 390,000 or so distinct CDR3 sequences, 16% of them seen just once. This clonotype was counted ten times or more. CDR1 LGHNA and CDR2 YSLEER come from the germline V gene. The V end was cut by 0 bases, the J end by 3 bases, with 9 bases between. CDR3 length equals 15 residues. What was sequenced was blood, either unsorted or a sorted T cell fraction (not recorded which). The chain carries TRBV4-3 and TRBJ2-1; D perhaps matches TRBD1 (5 bases). This TCR derives from a human donor who was either an allogeneic HSCT recipient or a stem cell or donor lymphocyte infusion donor (not recorded which). It is not recorded whose cells these are; they may come from a transplant donor. The CDR3 loop reads CASSQEGVNYNEQFF. CDR3 in DNA: TGCGCCAGCAGCCAAGAAGGGGTAAACTACAATGAGCAGTTCTTC.